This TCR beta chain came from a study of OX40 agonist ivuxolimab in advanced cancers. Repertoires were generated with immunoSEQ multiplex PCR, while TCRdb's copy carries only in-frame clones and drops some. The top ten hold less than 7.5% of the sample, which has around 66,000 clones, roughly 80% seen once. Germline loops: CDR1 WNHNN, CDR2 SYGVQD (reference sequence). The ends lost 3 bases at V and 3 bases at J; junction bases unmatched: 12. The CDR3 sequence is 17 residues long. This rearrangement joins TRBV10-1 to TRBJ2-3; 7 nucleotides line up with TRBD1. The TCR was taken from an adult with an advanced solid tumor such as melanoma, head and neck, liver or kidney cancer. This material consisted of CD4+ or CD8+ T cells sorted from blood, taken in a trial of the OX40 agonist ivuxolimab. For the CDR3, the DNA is TGCGCCAGCAGTGATAAGGGGGCGAGTTTTGATACAGATACGCAGTATTTT. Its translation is CASSDKGASFDTDTQYF.